A selection of T cell receptor beta chains follows, all from one sample in a study of blood T cells in healthy people across ages. TCRdb redid the calling of the 5' RACE reads with MiXCR, one entry per CDR3 protein. The sample lists 1,300,000 or so distinct CDR3 sequences; approximately 60% were seen once. Sequencing was done on a sample of blood. The receptors come from a man younger than 35 in good health. Each CDR3 is given with its conserved first and last residue. Fields, in order: D gene, clone size, J gene, V gene, CDR3 DNA, CDR3 protein. A D gene is named only where the DNA matches it firmly. Where a row states a size, it is once, few, many or the class of an expanded clone; other rows omit it.

NA NA TRBJ1-2 TRBV12-3/TRBV12-4 TGTGCCAGCTCCAACCTTTTAGCAGGCTACACCTTC CASSNLLAGYTF
NA NA TRBJ2-1 TRBV21-1 TGTGCCAGCAGCACGGGACTGTTCTCCTACAATGAGCAGTTCTTC CASSTGLFSYNEQFF
NA NA TRBJ2-5 TRBV7-9 TGTGCCAGCAGCTTAGGACTTCTCCCCAAGATGAGTGCTCAAGAGACCCAGTACTTC CASSLGLLPKMSAQETQYF
NA once TRBJ2-5 TRBV20-1 TGCAGTGCCAGAAGCGGGTACAACAATGAGCAGTACTTC CSARSGYNNEQYF
TRBD2 NA TRBJ2-3 TRBV20-1 TGCAGTGCGACCCGACTAGCGGTCACAGATACGCAGTATTTT CSATRLAVTDTQYF
NA NA TRBJ2-7 TRBV7-6 TGTGCCAGCAGCTTAGAGAACTATAGCGGCGAGCAGTACTTC CASSLENYSGEQYF
NA NA TRBJ1-3 TRBV7-8 TGTGCCAGCAGCTTAGCTGGGGGGGGCGCTGGAGACACCATATATTTT CASSLAGGGAGDTIYF
NA NA TRBJ2-3 TRBV7-2 TGTGCCAGCAGCTTAGCGGGGAAGGCGGGTACGCAGTATTTT CASSLAGKAGTQYF
NA NA TRBJ2-5 TRBV11-2 TGTGCCAGCAGCTTAGGACCAGGCCAAGGGGCCCAGTACTTC CASSLGPGQGAQYF
TRBD2 few TRBJ2-3 TRBV4-1 TGCGCCAGCAGCCAAGAGGGACTAGCGGATACGCAGTATTTT CASSQEGLADTQYF
NA NA TRBJ2-7 TRBV9 TGTGCCAGCAGTAGGGGAGGTACAGGGTCTCCCTCCTACGAGCAGTACTTC CASSRGGTGSPSYEQYF
NA few TRBJ2-7 TRBV10-2 TGCGCCAGCAGTGAGTCGTACAGCTACGAGCAGTACTTC CASSESYSYEQYF
TRBD2 few TRBJ2-1 TRBV11-2 TGTGCCAGCAGCCCGACTACTAGCGGGAGAACCAATGAGCAGTTCTTC CASSPTTSGRTNEQFF
NA NA TRBJ2-7 TRBV20-1 TGCAGTGCTCGACCTGCCGTCAGCGGCTACGAGCAGTACTTC CSARPAVSGYEQYF
TRBD2 NA TRBJ2-5 TRBV7-2 TGTGCCAGCAGCGCCCGACTAGCGGGGAACCAAGAGACCCAGTACTTC CASSARLAGNQETQYF
NA NA TRBJ1-2 TRBV11-2 TGTGCCAGCAGCTCCCAATCGACCGGTTATGGCTACACCTTC CASSSQSTGYGYTF
TRBD2 NA TRBJ2-7 TRBV6-2/TRBV6-3 TGTGCCAGCACCCGGGGGGACCTCTACGAGCAGTACTTC CASTRGDLYEQYF
NA few TRBJ2-7 TRBV21-1 TGTGCCAGCAGCAGCCTTGGGACAGCACCTTACGAGCAGTACTTC CASSSLGTAPYEQYF
TRBD1 NA TRBJ1-1 TRBV10-3 TGTGCCATCAGTGAGTCGGGACAGGGGGACACTGAAGCTTTCTTT CAISESGQGDTEAFF
NA NA TRBJ2-3 TRBV20-1 TGCAGTGCTACCTCCCCCGCGCGTAGCACAGATACGCAGTATTTT CSATSPARSTDTQYF
TRBD1 NA TRBJ1-2 TRBV15 TGTGCCACCAGCCTGCACAGGGGCGCGATCGGGTATGGCTACACCTTC CATSLHRGAIGYGYTF
NA NA TRBJ2-5 TRBV10-1 TGCGCCAGCAGTGAGTCCCCAGGTTGGGAGACCCAGTACTTC CASSESPGWETQYF
TRBD1 NA TRBJ2-7 TRBV4-1 TGCGCCAGCAGCCAAGGCCCACAGGGGCAGTACGAGCAGTACTTC CASSQGPQGQYEQYF
TRBD1 few TRBJ2-3 TRBV29-1 TGCAGCGTTGAGGACAGGGGAACAGATACGCAGTATTTT CSVEDRGTDTQYF
NA NA TRBJ2-3 TRBV3-1 TGTGCCAGCAGCCAAGATGGACCCCCCGGACCAGATACGCAGTATTTT CASSQDGPPGPDTQYF
TRBD2 NA TRBJ2-1 TRBV10-3 TGTGCCATCTCGGAGACTAGCAGCTACAATGAGCAGTTCTTC CAISETSSYNEQFF
NA NA TRBJ1-2 TRBV6-6 TGTGCCAGCAGCCGAAAGGCGGGCTATGGCTACACCTTC CASSRKAGYGYTF
NA NA TRBJ2-4 TRBV4-2 TGTGCCAGCAGCCAAGCGTTTAACATTCAGTACTTC CASSQAFNIQYF
NA NA TRBJ1-6 TRBV27 TGTGCCAGCAGCTTCGGGACTACCTATTCACCCCTCCACTTT CASSFGTTYSPLHF
TRBD2 NA TRBJ2-3 TRBV7-2 TGTGCCAGCAGCGCTAGCCTAGCGGGGGGGATAGATACGCAGTATTTT CASSASLAGGIDTQYF
NA NA TRBJ2-1 TRBV6-6 TGTGCCAGCAGTAGTACTAGAGAGCAGTTCTTC CASSSTREQFF
TRBD1 NA TRBJ2-7 TRBV2 TGTGCCAGCAGGCCCGGGACAGGGGACGATGAGCAGTACTTC CASRPGTGDDEQYF
NA NA TRBJ2-2 TRBV6-4 TGTGCCAGCAGTGACCTATTCAAAGCCGGGGAGCTGTTTTTT CASSDLFKAGELFF
NA NA TRBJ2-3 TRBV29-1 TGCAGCGTTAATGGCTTAAATCGAGGACAGGGAGGGCTCCCAGATACGCAGTATTTT CSVNGLNRGQGGLPDTQYF
TRBD1 NA TRBJ2-2 TRBV2 TGTGCCAGCCGTAGACAGGGGGCGACCACCGGGGAGCTGTTTTTT CASRRQGATTGELFF
TRBD2 few TRBJ2-1 TRBV29-1 TGCAGCGTTGAAAATCTAGCGGGGGGTGAGCAGTTCTTC CSVENLAGGEQFF
NA many TRBJ2-3 TRBV20-1 TGCAGTGCTAGTCGGACAGTCTCCGATACGCAGTATTTT CSASRTVSDTQYF
NA NA TRBJ1-2 TRBV7-9 TGTGCCAGCAGCTTCATGGCAGGGGATTATGGCTACACCTTC CASSFMAGDYGYTF
NA NA TRBJ2-5 TRBV29-1 NA CSVGSGSGNERYF
NA NA TRBJ1-2 TRBV27 TGTGCCAGCAGCCCTGCAGGGGTTTTGGGCTACACCTTC CASSPAGVLGYTF
NA NA TRBJ2-6 TRBV5-1 TGCGCCAGCAGCCCGGGGCGTTTATCTGGGGCCAACGTCCTGACTTTC CASSPGRLSGANVLTF
TRBD2 few TRBJ2-3 TRBV5-1 TGTGCCAGCAGTTTGGGGACTAGCGGATTCACAGATACGCAGTATTTT CASSLGTSGFTDTQYF
NA NA TRBJ1-2 TRBV20-1 TGCAGTGCTAGAGATCCCAGCAGGAACTATGGCTACACCTTC CSARDPSRNYGYTF
NA many TRBJ2-5 TRBV4-1 TGCGCCAGCAGCCAAGATCCGGAAGGTCCGGAGCTACAAGAGACCCAGTACTTC CASSQDPEGPELQETQYF
NA few TRBJ2-1 TRBV29-1 TGCAGCGTTGGAGACTCCTGGGGAATTGAGCAGTTCTTC CSVGDSWGIEQFF
NA few TRBJ2-5 TRBV20-1 TGCAGTGCTAATTGGGAAGGACCTGAGGCCCAGTACTTC CSANWEGPEAQYF
TRBD1 NA TRBJ1-2 TRBV28 TGTGCCGGTGGACAGGATGAAGGCTACACCTTC CAGGQDEGYTF
NA NA TRBJ2-7 TRBV20-1 TGCAGTGCTGAAGGACAAAGAACGAGCTACGAGCAGTACTTC CSAEGQRTSYEQYF
NA NA TRBJ1-6 TRBV4-3 TGCGCCAGCAGCAGGAGTAGAGGGCTTAATTCACCCCTCCACTTT CASSRSRGLNSPLHF
NA few TRBJ2-3 TRBV9 TGTGCCAGCAGCGTAGTAGGAGGTACGCAGTATTTT CASSVVGGTQYF
NA few TRBJ1-1 TRBV6-5 TGTGCCAGCAGCCGTACGGAGGCTGAAGCTTTCTTT CASSRTEAEAFF
NA once TRBJ2-1 TRBV7-9 TGTGCCAGCAGCTTAGCGGACGGGGGCTACAATGAGCAGTTCTTC CASSLADGGYNEQFF
NA NA TRBJ1-2 TRBV7-9 TGTGCCAGCAGCTTAGAGGAGGGACCAAACTATGGCTACACCTTC CASSLEEGPNYGYTF
TRBD2 NA TRBJ2-5 TRBV4-2 TGTGCCAGCAGCCAAGCAGTAGCGGGAGGCCTGGAGACCCAGTACTTC CASSQAVAGGLETQYF
NA NA TRBJ2-1 TRBV27 TGTGCCAGCAGTTTAAGGGCAGATTACTACAATGAGCAGTTCTTC CASSLRADYYNEQFF